The next 19 T cell receptor beta chains were all read from a single sample in a study of T cell responses to AZD1222 COVID-19 vaccine. Some clones are missing from TCRdb's copy, which holds only in-frame ones; the method was immunoSEQ multiplex PCR. Seen here are around 120,000 clones, more than 90% observed once, and the top ten hold roughly 2%. Sample: peripheral blood, taken on day 0 of AZD1222 vaccination. The receptor source for this set is an adult in good health.

The rearrangement uses TRBV4-1 and TRBJ1-3; a possible D gene is TRBD1 (5 bases). Trimming left V 0 bases short and J 0 bases short, with 9 bases between. The germline V gene encodes CDR1 MGHRA and CDR2 YSYEKL. The CDR3 is 16 residues long. Here the CDR3 DNA reads TGCGCCAGCAGCCAAGATTGGGGGGGCTCTGGAAACACCATATATTTT. Protein: CASSQDWGGSGNTIYF.

The chain uses TRBV11-3 and TRBJ2-1, with TRBD2 identical over 7 bases. Per the germline V gene, CDR1 is SGHNT and CDR2 is YENEEA. The CDR3 covers 16 residues. Trimming took 5 bases from V and 0 from J; bases not matched to a gene: 7. For the CDR3, the DNA is TGTGCCAGCAGCGACAGCGGGACGGCCTCCTACAATGAGCAGTTCTTC. It codes for CASSDSGTASYNEQFF.

The gene calls are TRBV3-1 (or the pseudogene TRBV3-2) and TRBJ1-1; possible D gene TRBD1, 6 bases. The CDR3 covers 15 residues. Germline lookup yields CDR1 LGHDT and CDR2 YNNKEL (reference sequence). V was clipped by 4 bases and J by 4 bases, with 16 bases between them. The DNA for the CDR3 is TGTGCCAGCAGCCCGCAGGGGAGGACGGTCACTGAAGCTTTCTTT. Translation gives CASSPQGRTVTEAFF.

The chain recombines TRBV27 with TRBJ1-2; 7 positions agree with TRBD1. The CDR3 is 13 amino acids. Germline V gene sequence: CDR1 MNHEY, CDR2 SMNVEV (reference sequence). The junction had 7 bases not matched to a gene; V was cut back by 3 bases and J by 9 bases. This CDR3 reads CASSFWTGGSYTF. CDR3 in DNA: TGTGCCAGCAGTTTTTGGACAGGTGGGAGCTACACCTTC.

The chain's CDR3 is CASSRPGTGIYSNQPQHF. Here the CDR3 DNA reads TGTGCCAGTAGTCGACCCGGGACAGGGATCTATAGCAATCAGCCCCAGCATTTT. The J gene is TRBJ1-5, the V gene TRBV19, with TRBD1 identical over 9 bases. This CDR3 is 18 amino acids long. Germline trimming cut 5 bases from V and 0 bases from J; bases unmatched to any gene: 11. Germline assignment: CDR1 LNHDA and CDR2 SQIVND (reference sequence).

The gene calls are TRBV5-6 and TRBJ1-1; tentative D call: TRBD1 (6 bases). CDR1 and CDR2 (germline): SGHDT, YYEEEE. V was clipped by 2 bases and J by 6 bases, with 14 bases between them. This CDR3 has 14 amino acids. The CDR3 DNA reads TGTGCCAGCAGCTTAGTACAGGGATACGCTGAAGCTTTCTTT. Protein product: CASSLVQGYAEAFF.

CDR3: CASSLAGAYNEQFF. For the CDR3, the DNA is TGTGCCAGCAGCTTAGCGGGAGCTTACAATGAGCAGTTCTTC. The V gene is TRBV7-9, the J gene TRBJ2-1; maybe TRBD2 (5 bases). Trimming stripped 0 bases from V and 4 bases from J, with 7 bases between. Looked up from germline, CDR1 is SEHNR and CDR2 is FQNEAQ (reference sequence). This CDR3 has 14 residues.

The chain employs TRBV4-1 and TRBJ1-2; possible D gene TRBD1, 5 bases. The CDR3 runs 15 residues. The V end was cut by 0 bases, the J end by 4 bases, with 12 bases between. Germline CDR1 reads MGHRA; CDR2 reads YSYEKL. The CDR3 nucleotides are TGCGCCAGCAGCCAAGAAGGGTCAGGGCCCTATGGCTACACCTTC. Translated, it gives CASSQEGSGPYGYTF.

The chain uses TRBV28 and TRBJ1-2; 7 nucleotides align to TRBD1. The V segment lost 1 base and the J segment 5 bases; nucleotides outside the gene matches: 7. CDR1 MDHEN and CDR2 SYDVKM come from the germline V gene. This CDR3 comprises 15 residues. The CDR3 sequence is CASSLSAGGLYGYTF. CDR3 coding DNA: TGTGCCAGCAGTTTATCGGCAGGGGGTCTTTATGGCTACACCTTC.

The chain combines TRBV7-2 with TRBJ1-2; TRBD1 might be the D (6 bases). Trimming cost V 2 bases and J 5 bases, with 18 bases left between them. Per the germline V gene, CDR1 is SGHTA and CDR2 is FQGNSA. The CDR3 spans 16 residues. CDR3 DNA: TGTGCCAGCAGCTTAAGTTTTCGGTTACAGGGTTATGGCTACACCTTC. The encoded protein is CASSLSFRLQGYGYTF. Full variable domain (remainder filled in from reference TRBV7-2 and TRBJ1-2): GAGVSQSPSNKVTEKGKDVELRCDPISGHTALYWYRQSLGQGLEFLIYFQGNSAPDKSGLPSDRFSAERTGGSVSTLTIQRTQQEDSAVYLCASSLSFRLQGYGYTFGSGTRLTVV.

This clone was observed once. The rearrangement uses TRBV5-4 and TRBJ1-6; TRBD1 agrees at 10 bases. The CDR3 consists of 14 residues. J gave up 13 bases and V 5 bases, and 9 bases lay outside the gene matches. Looked up from germline, CDR1 is SGHNT and CDR2 is YYREEE (reference sequence). In nucleotides, the CDR3 is TGTGCCAGCAGTTCAAGACAGGGGGCAGCGCCCCTCCACTTT. Protein: CASSSRQGAAPLHF. The whole variable domain, filled in from reference TRBV5-4 and TRBJ1-6, reads ETGVTQSPTHLIKTRGQQVTLRCSSQSGHNTVSWYQQALGQGPQFIFQYYREEENGRGNFPPRFSGLQFPNYSSELNVNALELDDSALYLCASSSRQGAAPLHFGNGTRLTVT.

The chain uses TRBV6-5 and TRBJ2-3; no reliable D call. The germline V gene encodes CDR1 MNHEY and CDR2 SVGAGI. V lost 0 bases and J 11 bases, leaving 12 bases between the germline ends. The CDR3 consists of 13 residues. CDR3: CASSYSLHTGQYF. The CDR3 nucleotides are TGTGCCAGCAGTTACTCCCTGCACACGGGGCAGTATTTT.

The gene calls are TRBV7-9 and TRBJ1-2; D is uncertain. V was shortened by 1 base and J by 8 bases, with 14 bases between the two germline ends. The CDR3 consists of 14 residues. Germline-derived CDR1 and CDR2 are SEHNR and FQNEAQ (reference sequence). The CDR3 spells CASSLGQAPLGYTF. The CDR3 DNA follows: TGTGCCAGCAGCTTAGGGCAGGCCCCTCTCGGCTACACCTTC.

The genes are TRBV2 and TRBJ2-1; 8 nucleotides agree with TRBD1. The CDR3 spans 18 residues. CDR1 and CDR2 from the germline V gene are SNHLY and FYNNEI. Losses at the gene ends were 8 bases for V and 2 bases for J; bases not matched to a gene: 17. CDR3: CASGPLKQGEWTYNEQFF. The CDR3 bases are TGTGCCAGCGGACCCTTAAAACAGGGGGAGTGGACCTACAATGAGCAGTTCTTC.

The V and J genes are TRBV28 and TRBJ1-1; D is ambiguous. Germline loops: CDR1 MDHEN, CDR2 SYDVKM. V was trimmed by 6 bases and J by 0 bases, leaving 5 bases between them. The CDR3 extends over 12 amino acids. The CDR3 reads CASRVMNTEAFF. CDR3 in DNA: TGTGCCAGCAGGGTGATGAACACTGAAGCTTTCTTT.

The rearrangement links TRBV5-6 to TRBJ1-3; 8 bases are a match to TRBD1. With 5 bases clipped from V and 0 bases from J, the junction kept 4 bases outside the gene matches. The CDR3 length is 15 residues. Germline loops: CDR1 SGHDT, CDR2 YYEEEE. The CDR3 here is CASRITGGSGNTIYF. CDR3 nucleotides: TGTGCCAGCAGAATTACAGGGGGCTCTGGAAACACCATATATTTT.

The chain links TRBV2 to TRBJ1-4; D is unresolved. Trimming took off 4 bases at V and 8 bases at J, with 5 bases between the two ends. The CDR3 is made up of 11 amino acids. Per germline, CDR1 SNHLY and CDR2 FYNNEI. CDR3: CASSVQEKLFF. The CDR3, as DNA: TGTGCCAGCAGTGTACAGGAAAAACTGTTTTTT.

The chain employs TRBV19 and TRBJ1-3, with 7 bases matching TRBD1. V was pared by 5 bases and J by 2 bases, with 3 bases of the junction left unmatched. This CDR3 is built from 14 residues. The germline V gene has CDR1 LNHDA and CDR2 SQIVND (reference sequence). CDR3 in amino acids: CASSGGTAGNTIYF. The CDR3 DNA is TGTGCCAGTAGTGGGGGGACAGCTGGAAACACCATATATTTT.

This clone was seen only a few times. CDR3 bases: TGTGCCAGCACCCACCGGGAGAACACTGAAGCTTTCTTT. Translating gives CASTHRENTEAFF. This chain uses TRBV2 with TRBJ1-1; no firm D call. Trimming cost V 7 bases and J 1 base, with 10 bases left between them. This CDR3 spans 13 amino acids. Germline CDR1 and CDR2: SNHLY and FYNNEI.